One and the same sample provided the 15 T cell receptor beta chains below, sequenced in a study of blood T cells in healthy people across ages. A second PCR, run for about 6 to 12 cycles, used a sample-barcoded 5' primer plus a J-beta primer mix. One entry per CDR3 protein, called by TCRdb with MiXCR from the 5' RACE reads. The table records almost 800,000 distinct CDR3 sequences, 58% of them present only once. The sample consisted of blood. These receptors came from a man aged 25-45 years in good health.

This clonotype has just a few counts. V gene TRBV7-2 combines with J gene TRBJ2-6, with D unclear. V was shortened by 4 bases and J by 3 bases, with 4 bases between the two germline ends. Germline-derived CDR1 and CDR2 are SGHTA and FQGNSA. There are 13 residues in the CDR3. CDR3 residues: CASSSVGANVLTF. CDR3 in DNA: TGTGCCAGCAGCTCCGTTGGGGCCAACGTCCTGACTTTC.

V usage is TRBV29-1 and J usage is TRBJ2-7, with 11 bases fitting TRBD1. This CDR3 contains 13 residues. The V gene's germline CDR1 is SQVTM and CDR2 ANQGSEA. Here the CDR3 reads CPWTGGISGEQYF. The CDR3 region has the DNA TGCCCATGGACAGGGGGCATTTCGGGCGAGCAGTACTTC.

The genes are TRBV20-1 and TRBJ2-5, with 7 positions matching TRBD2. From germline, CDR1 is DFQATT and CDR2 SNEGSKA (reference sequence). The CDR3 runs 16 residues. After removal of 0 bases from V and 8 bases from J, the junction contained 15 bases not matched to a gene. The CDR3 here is CSARDRGSGPSRTQYF. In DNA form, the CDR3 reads TGCAGTGCTAGAGATCGGGGTAGCGGGCCCTCGCGAACCCAGTACTTC.

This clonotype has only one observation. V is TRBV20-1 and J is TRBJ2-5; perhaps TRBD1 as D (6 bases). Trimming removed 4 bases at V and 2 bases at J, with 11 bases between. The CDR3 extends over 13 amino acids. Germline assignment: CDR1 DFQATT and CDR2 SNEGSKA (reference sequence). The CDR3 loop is CSAIGQLQETQYF. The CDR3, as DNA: TGCAGTGCTATAGGACAGTTACAAGAGACCCAGTACTTC.

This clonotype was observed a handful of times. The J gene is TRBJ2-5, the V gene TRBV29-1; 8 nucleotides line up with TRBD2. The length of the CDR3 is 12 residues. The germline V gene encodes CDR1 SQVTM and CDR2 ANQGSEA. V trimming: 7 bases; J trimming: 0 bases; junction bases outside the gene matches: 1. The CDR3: CSAGGDQETQYF. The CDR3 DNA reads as TGCAGCGCCGGGGGGGACCAAGAGACCCAGTACTTC.

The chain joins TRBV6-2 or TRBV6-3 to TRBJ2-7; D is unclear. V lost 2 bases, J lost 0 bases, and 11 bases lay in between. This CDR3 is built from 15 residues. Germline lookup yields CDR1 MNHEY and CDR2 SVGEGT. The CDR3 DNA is TGTGCCAGCAGTTACGTTGCGGCCAGCTCCTACGAGCAGTACTTC. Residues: CASSYVAASSYEQYF.

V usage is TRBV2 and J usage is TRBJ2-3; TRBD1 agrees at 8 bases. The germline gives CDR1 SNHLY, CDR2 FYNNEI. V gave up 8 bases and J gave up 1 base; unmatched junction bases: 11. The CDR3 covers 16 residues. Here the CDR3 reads CASRTGSFRGTDTQYF. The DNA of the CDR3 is TGTGCCAGCCGGACAGGGAGCTTCCGCGGCACAGATACGCAGTATTTT.

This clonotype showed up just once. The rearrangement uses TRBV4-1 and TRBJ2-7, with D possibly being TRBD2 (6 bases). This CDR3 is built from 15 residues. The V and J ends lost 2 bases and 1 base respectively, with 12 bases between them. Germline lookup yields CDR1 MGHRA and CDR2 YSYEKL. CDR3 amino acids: CASSQYSGTSYEQYF. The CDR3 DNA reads TGCGCCAGCAGCCAATATAGCGGCACTTCCTACGAGCAGTACTTC.

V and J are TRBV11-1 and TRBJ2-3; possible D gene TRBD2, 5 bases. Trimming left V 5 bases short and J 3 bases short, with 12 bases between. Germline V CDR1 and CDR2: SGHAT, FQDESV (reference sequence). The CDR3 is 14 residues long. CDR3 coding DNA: TGTGCCAGCAGCCTACGGACTGGGACAGATACGCAGTATTTT. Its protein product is CASSLRTGTDTQYF.

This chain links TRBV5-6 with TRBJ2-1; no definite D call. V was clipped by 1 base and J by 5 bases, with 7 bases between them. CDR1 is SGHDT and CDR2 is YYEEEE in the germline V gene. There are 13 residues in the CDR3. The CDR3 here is CASSLSVNNEQFF. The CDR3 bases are TGTGCCAGCAGCTTGTCAGTTAACAATGAGCAGTTCTTC. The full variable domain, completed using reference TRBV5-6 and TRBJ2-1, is DAGVTQSPTHLIKTRGQQVTLRCSPKSGHDTVSWYQQALGQGPQFIFQYYEEEERQRGNFPDRFSGHQFPNYSSELNVNALLLGDSALYLCASSLSVNNEQFFGPGTRLTVL.

CDR3 sequence: CASSVAGQGATGANVLTF. In DNA, the CDR3 is TGTGCCAGCAGCGTAGCTGGACAGGGGGCGACTGGGGCCAACGTCCTGACTTTC. The chain combines TRBV9 with TRBJ2-6; 11 nucleotides line up with TRBD1. Germline V CDR1 and CDR2: SGDLS, YYNGEE. With V trimmed by 0 bases and J by 2 bases, 4 bases remained unmatched. The CDR3 contains 18 residues.

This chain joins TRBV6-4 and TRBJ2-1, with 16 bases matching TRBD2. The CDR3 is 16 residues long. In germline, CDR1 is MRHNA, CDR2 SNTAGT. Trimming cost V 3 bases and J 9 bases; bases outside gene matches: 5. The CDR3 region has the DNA TGTGCCAGCAGTGAAGGGACTAGCGGGAGGGGAGGTGAGCAGTTCTTC. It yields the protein CASSEGTSGRGGEQFF.

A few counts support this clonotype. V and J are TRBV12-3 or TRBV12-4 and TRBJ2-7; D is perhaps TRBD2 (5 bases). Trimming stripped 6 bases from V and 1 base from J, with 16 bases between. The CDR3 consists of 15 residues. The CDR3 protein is CASRAPGLTSYEQYF. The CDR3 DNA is TGTGCCAGCAGGGCCCCGGGGTTAACGTCCTACGAGCAGTACTTC.

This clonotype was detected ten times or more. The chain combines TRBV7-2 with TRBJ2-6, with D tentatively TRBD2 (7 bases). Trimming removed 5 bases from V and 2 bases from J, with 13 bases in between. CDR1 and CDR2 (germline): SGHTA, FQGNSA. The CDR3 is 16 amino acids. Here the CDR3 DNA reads TGTGCCAGCAGCCCTCAAGGGGGGGCTGGGGCCAACGTCCTGACTTTC. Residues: CASSPQGGAGANVLTF.

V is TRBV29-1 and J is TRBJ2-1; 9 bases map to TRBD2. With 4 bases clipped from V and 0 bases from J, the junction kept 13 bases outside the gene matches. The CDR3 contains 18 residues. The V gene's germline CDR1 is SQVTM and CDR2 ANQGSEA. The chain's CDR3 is CSVGGLAGIMGSYNEQFF. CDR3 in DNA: TGCAGCGTTGGAGGGCTAGCGGGGATAATGGGCTCCTACAATGAGCAGTTCTTC.